Below are 17 T cell receptor beta chains sequenced from a single sample in a study of T-cell reconstitution after alpha-beta-depleted transplantation in children. Molecular barcoding with unique molecular identifiers was used for the TCRbeta library. One entry per CDR3 protein, called by TCRdb with MiXCR from the PCR reads. The data contain about 980,000 distinct CDR3 sequences, about 26% of them singletons. The specimen comprised PBMCs, mostly from graft donor cells, sampled 360 days after TCRalphabeta/CD19-depleted stem cell transplant. The receptors stem from a boy less than two years old who had a stem cell transplant for SCID, so the T cells may come from the graft donor.

The V gene is TRBV12-3 or TRBV12-4, the J gene TRBJ2-5; TRBD2 might be the D (6 bases). The CDR3 loop spans 16 amino acids. Trimming took off 5 bases at V and 2 bases at J, with 18 bases between the two ends. The CDR3 region is CASSRPWGLLQETQYF. CDR3 nucleotide sequence: TGTGCCAGCAGTAGGCCTTGGGGACTCCTACAAGAGACCCAGTACTTC.

This clonotype was recorded a few times. The chain is built from TRBV7-9 and TRBJ2-7; D is unclear. This CDR3 is built from 14 residues. The V end lost 4 bases, the J end lost 5 bases, and 15 bases lay between the germline ends. Per germline, CDR1 SEHNR and CDR2 FQNEAQ (reference sequence). DNA of the CDR3: TGTGCCAGCAGCTCGGACGGACCGCCCCACGAGCAGTACTTC. Translating it yields CASSSDGPPHEQYF.

This clonotype was observed a handful of times. The J gene is TRBJ2-2, the V gene TRBV28; no firm D call. This CDR3 spans 13 amino acids. V lost 4 bases and J 6 bases, leaving 9 bases between the germline ends. The germline V gene encodes CDR1 MDHEN and CDR2 SYDVKM. As DNA, the CDR3 is TGTGCCAGCAGTTCCGGAGCCCCCGGGGAGCTGTTTTTT. It encodes CASSSGAPGELFF.

This chain connects TRBV4-1 to TRBJ1-4, with TRBD1 matching over 10 bases. This CDR3 is built from 15 residues. Looked up from germline, CDR1 is MGHRA and CDR2 is YSYEKL. Trimming cost V 3 bases and J 3 bases; bases outside gene matches: 1. CDR3 sequence reads: CASSHGTGANEKLFF. The CDR3 DNA reads TGCGCCAGCAGCCACGGGACAGGGGCTAATGAAAAACTGTTTTTT.

This clonotype was observed a handful of times. The chain recombines TRBV9 with TRBJ1-1; D unclear. V was trimmed by 0 bases and J by 5 bases, leaving 11 bases between them. This CDR3 contains 14 residues. CDR1 and CDR2 (germline): SGDLS, YYNGEE. CDR3 DNA sequence: TGTGCCAGCAGCGTAGTGAAGGGATGGACTGAAGCTTTCTTT. This translates into CASSVVKGWTEAFF.

The sample holds a few counts of this clonotype. This chain joins TRBV5-1 and TRBJ1-1, with 8 bases fitting TRBD1. The germline gives CDR1 SGHRS, CDR2 YFSETQ. Germline trimming cut 4 bases from V and 4 bases from J; bases unmatched to any gene: 9. This CDR3 region has 15 residues. The CDR3 reads CASSRGQAGGTEAFF. The CDR3 bases are TGCGCCAGCAGCAGGGGACAGGCGGGCGGCACTGAAGCTTTCTTT.

This clonotype was seen a handful of times. V is TRBV29-1 and J is TRBJ2-7; 10 positions agree with TRBD1. CDR3 size: 13 residues. CDR1 is SQVTM, CDR2 ANQGSEA, per germline. V trimming: 2 bases; J trimming: 5 bases; junction bases outside the gene matches: 3. This CDR3 is CSVETDRGNEQYF. The DNA of the CDR3 is TGCAGCGTTGAAACGGACAGGGGGAACGAGCAGTACTTC.

In its sample, this clonotype was seen many times. The chain recombines TRBV5-1 with TRBJ2-2; no clear D. The CDR3 consists of 15 residues. Germline V CDR1 and CDR2: SGHRS, YFSETQ. The V gene lost 1 base and the J gene lost 0 bases, with 7 bases spanning the gap. This CDR3 is CASSLFPANTGELFF. The CDR3 nucleotides are TGCGCCAGCAGCTTGTTTCCCGCGAACACCGGGGAGCTGTTTTTT.

This clonotype was observed a handful of times. The chain joins TRBV5-1 to TRBJ2-3; D unclear. CDR3 length equals 15 residues. CDR1 and CDR2 (germline): SGHRS, YFSETQ. The V gene lost 1 base and the J gene lost 1 base, with 10 bases spanning the gap. CDR3 amino acids: CASSLLLSGTDTQYF. The DNA of the CDR3 is TGCGCCAGCAGCTTGTTGCTATCAGGCACAGATACGCAGTATTTT.

This chain links TRBV29-1 with TRBJ1-1, with a tentative D call TRBD1 (6 bases). The V end was cut by 6 bases, the J end by 4 bases, with 18 bases between. The CDR3 extends over 14 amino acids. The germline V gene encodes CDR1 SQVTM and CDR2 ANQGSEA. This CDR3 is CSVAEQGWSTEAFF. As DNA, the CDR3 is TGCAGCGTGGCCGAACAGGGTTGGAGCACTGAAGCTTTCTTT.

This clonotype was seen only a few times. V usage is TRBV28 and J usage is TRBJ2-5; D might be TRBD1 (5 bases). V was trimmed by 8 bases and J by 7 bases, leaving 17 bases between them. The CDR3 is 13 amino acids. The germline V gene has CDR1 MDHEN and CDR2 SYDVKM. The CDR3: CASRGGPQGTQYF. The CDR3 nucleotides read TGTGCCAGCCGAGGCGGCCCCCAGGGGACCCAGTACTTC.

The chain has TRBV5-5 and TRBJ2-1; D is perhaps TRBD2 (5 bases). This CDR3 is 14 amino acids long. The V and J ends lost 4 bases and 8 bases respectively, with 16 bases between them. Germline lookup yields CDR1 SGHKS and CDR2 YYEKEE (reference sequence). CDR3 sequence: CASSPRTRVDEQFF. As DNA, the CDR3 is TGTGCCAGCAGCCCGCGGACGCGGGTAGATGAGCAGTTCTTC.

CDR3 DNA sequence: TGCGCCAGCAGCGGGGGACACTGGCCCACAGATACGCAGTATTTT. It translates to CASSGGHWPTDTQYF. The J gene is TRBJ2-3, the V gene TRBV4-3, with a weak D call TRBD1 (6 bases). The CDR3 has 15 amino acids. Germline V lookup: CDR1 LGHNA, CDR2 YSLEER. Trimming took off 5 bases at V and 2 bases at J, with 14 bases between the two ends.

V and J are TRBV18 and TRBJ2-5; maybe TRBD1 (6 bases). This CDR3 has 14 residues. Trimming left V 3 bases short and J 3 bases short, with 11 bases between. Germline CDR1 is KGHSH and CDR2 is LQKENI. The CDR3 protein is CASSPITGKETQYF. CDR3 in DNA: TGTGCCAGCTCACCCATTACAGGGAAAGAGACCCAGTACTTC.

This sequence joins TRBV15 and TRBJ2-7; 8 bases map to TRBD1. The CDR3 runs to 16 residues. After removal of 0 bases from V and 2 bases from J, the junction contained 6 bases not matched to a gene. Germline V gives CDR1 LNHNV, CDR2 YYDKDF (reference sequence). This chain's CDR3 is CATSRDVVQGAYEQYF. CDR3 coding DNA: TGTGCCACCAGCAGAGATGTAGTACAGGGGGCCTACGAGCAGTACTTC.

The V and J genes are TRBV6-1 and TRBJ2-1, with TRBD1 matching over 9 bases. The ends lost 8 bases at V and 8 bases at J; junction bases unmatched: 7. CDR3 size: 13 residues. Germline CDR1 MNHNS, CDR2 SASEGT. Written as DNA, the CDR3 is TGTGCCAGCGGAAGGGGACAGGGACATGAGCAGTTCTTC. This codes for CASGRGQGHEQFF.

Only a few counts were recorded for this clonotype. The CDR3 DNA reads TGTGCCAGCAGTTTAAGTAACCGGTTATACGAGCAGTACTTC. Protein: CASSLSNRLYEQYF. V gene TRBV12-3 or TRBV12-4 combines with J gene TRBJ2-7; no reliable D call. Deletions cut 2 bases from V and 4 bases from J, with 12 bases between. The CDR3 is made up of 14 amino acids.